This T cell receptor (beta chain) is from a study of OX40 agonist ivuxolimab in advanced cancers. Background on the study: Hepatocellular carcinoma, melanoma, renal cell or head and neck cancer occurred in dose-escalation patients. Study findings and constraints: Within 6 weeks, CD4+ and CD8+ blood T cells expanded clonally at 0.1 to 3.0 mg/kg.

The V end lost 3 bases, the J end lost 3 bases, and 9 bases lay between the germline ends. The CDR3 extends over 14 amino acids. CDR1 and CDR2 from the germline V gene are MNHNS and SASEGT. In the case of this clone: As yet, its antigen is unknown.

TCRdb's table, derived via immunoSEQ multiplex PCR, lists solely in-frame clones and lacks some. The data hold 70,000 to 80,000 clones, with approximately 86% observed a single time. This chain uses TRBV6-1 with TRBJ1-3, with D unresolved. This sample comprised CD4+ or CD8+ T cells sorted from blood, obtained in a trial of the OX40 agonist ivuxolimab. The sequence was obtained from an adult with an advanced solid tumor such as melanoma, head and neck, liver or kidney cancer. CDR3 loop: CASSEWRDGNTIYF. Here the CDR3 DNA reads TGTGCCAGCAGTGAGTGGCGGGATGGAAACACCATATATTTT.